A single sample is the source of the 3 T cell receptor beta chains below, sequenced in a study of blood T cell repertoires in COVID-19. Method: immunoSEQ multiplex PCR; TCRdb's copy keeps in-frame clones and lacks some. The table lists tens of thousands of clones, around 80% of them singletons. The source material was peripheral blood. The receptors were gathered from a man aged 45 to 65 with active or convalescent COVID-19.

The chain couples TRBV11-2 to TRBJ1-2, with TRBD1 matching 11 bases. The junction had 14 bases not matched to a gene; V was cut back by 4 bases and J by 4 bases. Per germline, CDR1 SGHAT and CDR2 FQNNGV. The length of the CDR3 is 18 residues. The DNA for the CDR3 is TGTGCCAGCAGCTCCTTGGGGGACAGGGGGAAGTGGGGCTATGGCTACACCTTC. As protein: CASSSLGDRGKWGYGYTF.

The rearrangement joins TRBV7-9 to TRBJ2-5; TRBD2 agrees at 7 bases. The CDR3 consists of 15 residues. J lost 1 base, V lost 6 bases, and 8 bases had no gene match. Germline assignment: CDR1 SEHNR and CDR2 FQNEAQ (reference sequence). For the CDR3, the DNA is TGTGCCAGCAGTGCTCGGGGGGACCTCCAAGAGACCCAGTACTTC. Its protein is CASSARGDLQETQYF.

Of note for this clone: One end of the junction is discordant with germline, which a read error may explain. Other DNA sequences within the sample encode an identical CDR3. The CDR3 region is CASSVIHGNTEAFF. The CDR3 bases are TGTGCTAGCAGTGTTATACATGGGAACACTGAAGCTTTCTTT. The chain recombines TRBV6-4 with TRBJ1-1; D is uncertain. Germline V gene data show CDR1 as MRHNA and CDR2 as SNTAGT. This CDR3 comprises 14 residues.